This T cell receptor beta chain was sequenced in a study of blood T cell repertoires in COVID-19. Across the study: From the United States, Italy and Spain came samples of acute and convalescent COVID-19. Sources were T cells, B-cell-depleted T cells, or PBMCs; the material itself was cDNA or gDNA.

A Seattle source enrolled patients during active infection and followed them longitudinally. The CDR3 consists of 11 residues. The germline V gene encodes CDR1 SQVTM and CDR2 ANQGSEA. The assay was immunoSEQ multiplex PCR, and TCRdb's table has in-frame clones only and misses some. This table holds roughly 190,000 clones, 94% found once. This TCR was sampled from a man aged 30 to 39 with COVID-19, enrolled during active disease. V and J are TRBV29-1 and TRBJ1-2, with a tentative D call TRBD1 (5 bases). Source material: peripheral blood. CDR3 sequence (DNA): TGCATTGCGGGGCAGGACTATGGCTACACCTTC. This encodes CIAGQDYGYTF.